Sequencing of this T cell receptor beta chain was carried out in a study of regulatory T cells in long-lasting Graves disease. Looking at the study overall: By definition, persistent Graves' disease involved antithyroid drugs for over 5 years alongside positive TSH receptor antibodies.

In building TCR beta libraries, iRepertoire HTBI primers were used together with Arm-PCR of CDR3 regions. TCRdb reprocessed the multiplex PCR reads with MiXCR, giving one entry per CDR3 protein. The sample lists a few hundred thousand distinct CDR3 sequences, about 20% occurring once. The time point is: persistent/refractory GD, antithyroid drugs over 5 years with positive TRAb. After RNA was extracted from PBMCs, the TCR library was made from it. This clonotype was detected ten times or more. The source of this sequence is a female donor with Graves disease. The sequencing here drew on peripheral blood mononuclear cells (PBMCs), taken when the disease was refractory, from a patient treated with antithyroid drugs.

The CDR3 sequence is CASSLAVLATYEQYF. The CDR3 DNA follows: TGTGCCAGCAGCTTAGCAGTACTAGCAACCTACGAGCAGTACTTC. This rearrangement joins TRBV11-2 to TRBJ2-7; possible D gene TRBD2, 6 bases. The V gene's germline CDR1 is SGHAT and CDR2 FQNNGV. The CDR3 is made up of 15 amino acids. V was shortened by 1 base and J by 2 bases, with 12 bases between the two germline ends.